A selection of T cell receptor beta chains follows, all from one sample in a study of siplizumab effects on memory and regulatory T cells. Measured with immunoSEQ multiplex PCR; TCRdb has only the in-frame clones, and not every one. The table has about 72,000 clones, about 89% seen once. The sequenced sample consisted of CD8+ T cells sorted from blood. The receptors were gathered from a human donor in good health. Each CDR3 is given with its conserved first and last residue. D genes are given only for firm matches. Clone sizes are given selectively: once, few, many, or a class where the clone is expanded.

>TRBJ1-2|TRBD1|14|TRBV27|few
TGTGCCAGCGGAGAGACAGGGGGCATCTATGGCTACACCTTC
CASGETGGIYGYTF
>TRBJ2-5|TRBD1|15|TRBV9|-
TGTGCCAGCAGCGTCGACAGGGCTCAAGGAGAGACCCAGTACTTC
CASSVDRAQGETQYF
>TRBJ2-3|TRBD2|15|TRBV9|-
TGTGCCAGCAGCGAGGGTGGGGGGGACACAGATACGCAGTATTTT
CASSEGGGDTDTQYF
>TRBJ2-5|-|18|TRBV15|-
TGTGCCACCAGCAGAGAGGGCGAGATGGGGGTTCGTGGGGAGACCCAGTACTTC
CATSREGEMGVRGETQYF
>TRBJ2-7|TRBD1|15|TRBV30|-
TGTGCCTGGGACATGGGACAGGGGGCGGTCTACGAGCAGTACTTC
CAWDMGQGAVYEQYF
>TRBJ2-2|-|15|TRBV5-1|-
TGCGCCAGCAGCGGGCCGGGACTCTACACCGGGGAGCTGTTTTTT
CASSGPGLYTGELFF
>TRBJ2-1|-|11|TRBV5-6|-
TGTGCCAGCAGCTTGGGACATGAGCAGTTCTTC
CASSLGHEQFF
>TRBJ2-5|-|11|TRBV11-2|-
TGTGCCAGCAGCTTTCAAGAGACCCAGTACTTC
CASSFQETQYF
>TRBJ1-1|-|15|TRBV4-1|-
TGCGCCAGCAGCCTCAATCATGGGGGGAACACTGAAGCTTTCTTT
CASSLNHGGNTEAFF
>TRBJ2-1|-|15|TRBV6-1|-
TGTGCCAGCAGTGGCGGGGGCCCAGAATACAATGAGCAGTTCTTC
CASSGGGPEYNEQFF
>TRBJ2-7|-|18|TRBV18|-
TGTGCCAGCTCACCACCCCCGGACGTCGTAACTAACCCCTACGAGCAGTACTTC
CASSPPPDVVTNPYEQYF
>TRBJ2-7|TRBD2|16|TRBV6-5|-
TGTGCCAGCAGTTACTCGTGGGAGGGAGTGTCCTACGAGCAGTACTTC
CASSYSWEGVSYEQYF
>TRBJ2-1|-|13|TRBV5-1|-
TGCGCCAGCAGCTACACAGGCGGTGATGAGCAGTTCTTC
CASSYTGGDEQFF
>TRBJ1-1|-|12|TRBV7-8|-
TGTGCCAGCAGCTTATCCGGGACCGAAGCTTTCTTT
CASSLSGTEAFF
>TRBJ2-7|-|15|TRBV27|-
TGTGCCAGCAGTTCCTACAGGGTTAGCTTGCTCGAGCAGTACTTC
CASSSYRVSLLEQYF
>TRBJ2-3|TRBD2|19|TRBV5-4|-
TGTGCCAGCAGCCTCACTCGACTAGCGGGAATTCTAAGCACAGATACGCAGTATTTT
CASSLTRLAGILSTDTQYF
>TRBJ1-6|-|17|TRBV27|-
TGTGCCAGCAGGGGGGGGGACCGGAGCTCCTATAATTCACCCCTCCACTTT
CASRGGDRSSYNSPLHF
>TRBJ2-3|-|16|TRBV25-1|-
TGTGCCAGCAGTGAATTTCTGACGGCCGGACAAGATACGCAGTATTTT
CASSEFLTAGQDTQYF
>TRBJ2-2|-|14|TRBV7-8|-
TGTGCCAGCAGCTCAACCGCGGACAGCGGGGAGCTGTTTTTT
CASSSTADSGELFF
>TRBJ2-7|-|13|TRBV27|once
TGTGCCAGCAGTTTTTTCTCAGGGTACGAGCAGTACTTC
CASSFFSGYEQYF
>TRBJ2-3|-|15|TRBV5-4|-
TGTGCCAGCAGCTTGGGACAGTCTAGCACAGATACGCAGTATTTT
CASSLGQSSTDTQYF
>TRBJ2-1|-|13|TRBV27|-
TGTGCCAGCAGTTTGATCTGGTCCGAGGGGCAGTTCTTC
CASSLIWSEGQFF
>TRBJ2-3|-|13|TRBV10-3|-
TGTGCCATCAGTGAGTCGATGAGGATTACGCAGTATTTT
CAISESMRITQYF
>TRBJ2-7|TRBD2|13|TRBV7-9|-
TGTGCCACGGATAGCGGGAGCTCCTACGAGCAGTACTTC
CATDSGSSYEQYF